This T cell receptor (beta chain) was sequenced during a study of CD8 T cells in Susac syndrome. RNA amounts of roughly 0.5 to 1 ug underwent reverse transcription with random hexamers. One entry per CDR3 protein, called by TCRdb with MiXCR from the immunoSEQ multiplex PCR reads. The sample includes under 70,000 distinct CDR3 sequences, around 93% seen only once; the top ten take 0.75%. V lost 8 bases and J 4 bases, leaving 9 bases between the germline ends. The CDR3 is 11 amino acids. Germline lookup yields CDR1 MNHEY and CDR2 SVGEGT. This clonotype was sampled from a human donor with Susac syndrome. Sequenced input: CD8+ T cells from PBMCs. The chain joins TRBV6-2 or TRBV6-3 to TRBJ2-7; no reliable D call. CDR3 sequence reads: CASDGRYEQYF. CDR3 DNA sequence: TGTGCCAGCGACGGAAGATACGAGCAGTACTTC.